A single sample is the source of the 22 T cell receptor beta chains below, sequenced in a study of molecular identifiers for immune sequencing clone quantification. MiXCR was run by TCRdb on the PCR reads, yielding one entry per CDR3 protein. The sample yields around 86,000 distinct CDR3 sequences, roughly 19% seen once. Specimen: naive CD8+ T cells from blood, with Jurkat cell RNA spiked in. Regarding subset: FACS-sorted CD8+CD4-CCR7+CD45RA+ naive T cells. These receptors were obtained from a human donor in good health. Some libraries in this study had Jurkat cell RNA spiked in.

This clonotype was detected ten times or more. The V gene is TRBV7-2, the J gene TRBJ2-1; 13 nucleotides align to TRBD2. CDR3 size: 16 residues. The germline V gene encodes CDR1 SGHTA and CDR2 FQGNSA. Losses at the gene ends were 4 bases for V and 8 bases for J; bases not matched to a gene: 8. The CDR3 sequence is CASSSWTSGGRDEQFF. Written as DNA, the CDR3 is TGTGCCAGCAGCTCATGGACTAGCGGGGGAAGGGATGAGCAGTTCTTC.

This clonotype came up many times. This chain connects TRBV12-3 or TRBV12-4 to TRBJ1-1, with 8 bases lining up with TRBD1. J lost 4 bases, V lost 8 bases, and 6 bases had no gene match. This CDR3 has 13 amino acids. The DNA of the CDR3 is TGTGCCAGCGACCATGACAGGGGCACTGAAGCTTTCTTT. It specifies CASDHDRGTEAFF.

Concerning this clonotype itself: A clone one base away is much larger, so this may be a read error. The chain uses TRBV7-8 and TRBJ2-3; no clear D. Germline CDR1 SGHVS, CDR2 FQNEAQ. V was shortened by 8 bases and J by 1 base, with 7 bases between the two germline ends. The CDR3 sequence is 12 residues long. CDR3 DNA: TGTGCCAGCGCGCTGCGCACAGATACGCAGTATTTT. It codes for CASALRTDTQYF.

This clonotype has at least ten counts. J is TRBJ2-5 and V is TRBV6-2 or TRBV6-3; D may be TRBD1 (6 bases). The CDR3 contains 13 residues. V lost 5 bases and J 5 bases, leaving 12 bases between the germline ends. Germline CDR1 MNHEY, CDR2 SVGEGT. This chain's CDR3 is CASSRTAWETQYF. The CDR3 nucleotides are TGTGCCAGCAGTCGGACAGCCTGGGAGACCCAGTACTTC.

This clonotype was detected ten times or more. V usage is TRBV27 and J usage is TRBJ1-5; tentatively, D is TRBD1 (5 bases). The V gene's germline CDR1 is MNHEY and CDR2 SMNVEV (reference sequence). This CDR3 has 13 amino acids. The V gene lost 5 bases and the J gene lost 7 bases, with 12 bases spanning the gap. The CDR3 protein is CASSGRGAQPQHF. The CDR3 DNA follows: TGTGCCAGCAGTGGCCGAGGGGCACAGCCCCAGCATTTT.

Regarding this clonotype: The CDR3 ends on some other residue instead of the conserved phenylalanine or tryptophan, so this is likely a read error. The chain recombines TRBV2 with TRBJ2-3; 12 nucleotides line up with TRBD2. After removal of 7 bases from V and 4 bases from J, the junction contained 15 bases not matched to a gene. The CDR3 loop spans 18 amino acids. Germline CDR1 and CDR2: SNHLY and FYNNEI. The CDR3 here is CASKTGLAGGPGADTQYL. The CDR3 bases are TGTGCCAGCAAGACGGGGCTAGCGGGAGGGCCTGGGGCAGATACGCAGTATCTT.

This clonotype appeared a few times. This sequence joins TRBV9 and TRBJ1-1; perhaps TRBD1 as D (5 bases). CDR3 length equals 14 residues. Germline CDR1 reads SGDLS; CDR2 reads YYNGEE. With 3 bases removed from V and 1 base from J, the gap between germline ends came to 10 bases. The CDR3 DNA is TGTGCCAGCAGCGCGGGGACGGGGAACACTGAAGCTTTCTTT. Its translation is CASSAGTGNTEAFF.

This clonotype has a count of ten or more. The chain employs TRBV5-1 and TRBJ2-3; TRBD1 might be the D (5 bases). Deletions cut 0 bases from V and 7 bases from J, with 15 bases between. The CDR3 is made up of 15 amino acids. Germline CDR1 is SGHRS and CDR2 is YFSETQ. CDR3 DNA sequence: TGCGCCAGCAGCTTGGAAGGGGCCCCCTTAAATACGCAGTATTTT. It encodes CASSLEGAPLNTQYF.

This clonotype was counted at least ten times. The chain combines TRBV7-6 with TRBJ1-5, with 7 bases matching TRBD1. The V and J ends lost 1 base and 7 bases, in that order; junction bases with no gene match: 4. Per germline, CDR1 SGHVS and CDR2 FNYEAQ. This CDR3 has 14 amino acids. CDR3 sequence: CASSLGRGGQPQHF. The CDR3 DNA is TGTGCCAGCAGCTTAGGTCGAGGGGGCCAGCCCCAGCATTTT.

This clonotype appeared a single time. This is likely a read error, given that the CDR3 carries no conserved phenylalanine or tryptophan at its end. This chain uses TRBV7-9 with TRBJ2-7; D gene ambiguous. The CDR3 has 13 amino acids. From germline, CDR1 is SEHNR and CDR2 FQNEAQ (reference sequence). Trimming removed 9 bases from V and 0 bases from J, with 12 bases in between. The CDR3 is CASSPDGSYEQYL. DNA for the CDR3: TGTGCCAGTAGCCCGGACGGCTCCTACGAGCAGTACCTC.

This clonotype was found many times. The V and J genes are TRBV27 and TRBJ2-7, with D unclear. V dropped 5 bases and J dropped 3 bases, with 11 bases sitting between them. This CDR3 is built from 13 residues. Per germline, CDR1 MNHEY and CDR2 SMNVEV (reference sequence). CDR3 nucleotides: TGTGCCAGCAGTCTAGGACCCGTCTACGAGCAGTACTTC. Its translation: CASSLGPVYEQYF.

This clonotype was seen many times. The rearrangement uses TRBV28 and TRBJ1-5; D gene ambiguous. Germline values: CDR1 MDHEN, CDR2 SYDVKM. CDR3 size: 14 residues. V lost 5 bases to trimming and J lost 0 bases, with 8 bases between them. The CDR3 loop is CASSPTHSNQPQHF. CDR3 DNA sequence: TGTGCCAGCAGTCCAACTCATAGCAATCAGCCCCAGCATTTT.

This clonotype was counted many times. The CDR3: CASSLDRARTEAFF. CDR3 in DNA: TGCGCCAGCAGCCTCGACAGGGCTCGCACTGAAGCTTTCTTT. The rearrangement joins TRBV5-1 to TRBJ1-1; the match to TRBD1 covers 7 bases. This CDR3 has 14 amino acids. The junction had 7 bases not matched to a gene; V was cut back by 4 bases and J by 4 bases. Germline V gene sequence: CDR1 SGHRS, CDR2 YFSETQ.

This clonotype has a count of ten or more. This chain links TRBV19 with TRBJ1-5, with D uncertain. With 6 bases removed from V and 4 bases from J, the gap between germline ends came to 7 bases. Per the germline V gene, CDR1 is LNHDA and CDR2 is SQIVND (reference sequence). The CDR3 consists of 12 residues. The CDR3, as DNA: TGTGCCAGTAGGTCGGGGAATCAGCCCCAGCATTTT. Its protein product is CASRSGNQPQHF.

This clonotype was found once. Just one base apart from a much larger clone, this may be a read error. CDR3 sequence: CASSFPDNTGELFF. CDR3 DNA: TGTGCCAGCAGTTTTCCCGATAACACCGGGGAGCTGTTTTTT. The J gene is TRBJ2-2, the V gene TRBV12-3 or TRBV12-4; no firm D call. Trimming removed 3 bases from V and 2 bases from J, with 7 bases in between. This CDR3 has 14 amino acids.

This clonotype was observed many times. An end of the junction does not agree with germline; a read error may underlie this. V gene TRBV7-7 combines with J gene TRBJ2-5, with a possible D match to TRBD1 (6 bases). Germline assignment: CDR1 SSHAT and CDR2 FNYEAQ (reference sequence). This CDR3 is built from 16 residues. CDR3 sequence: CASSLGAFGQQETQYF. The DNA for the CDR3 is TGTGCTAGCAGCTTAGGGGCGTTCGGACAGCAAGAGACCCAGTACTTC.

This clonotype appeared many times. This chain joins TRBV11-3 and TRBJ2-1, with unresolved D. Looked up from germline, CDR1 is SGHNT and CDR2 is YENEEA. Trimming took off 1 base at V and 8 bases at J, with 6 bases between the two ends. There are 12 residues in the CDR3. CDR3 sequence reads: CASSLASYEQFF. The CDR3 region has the DNA TGTGCCAGCAGCTTAGCCAGCTATGAGCAGTTCTTC.

This clonotype came up many times. The chain links TRBV4-2 to TRBJ2-7; 10 nucleotides line up with TRBD1. The junction had 7 bases not matched to a gene; V was cut back by 4 bases and J by 4 bases. Germline CDR1 is LGHNA and CDR2 is YNFKEQ. CDR3 length: 15 residues. CDR3 amino acids: CASSPAGTGEYEQYF. The CDR3 region has the DNA TGTGCCAGCAGCCCGGCCGGGACAGGGGAATACGAGCAGTACTTC.

The chain uses TRBV7-9 and TRBJ2-2; D possibly corresponds to TRBD2 (6 bases). The length of the CDR3 is 16 residues. V was clipped by 5 bases and J by 2 bases, with 15 bases between them. Germline assignment: CDR1 SEHNR and CDR2 FQNEAQ (reference sequence). The CDR3 protein is CASSGPKGLNTGELFF. CDR3 DNA sequence: TGTGCCAGCAGCGGACCCAAAGGACTAAACACCGGGGAGCTGTTTTTT.

There are a few counts of this clonotype. The CDR3 spells CASSAGQVYEQYF. The DNA for the CDR3 is TGTGCCAGCAGTGCCGGACAGGTTTACGAGCAGTACTTC. The chain carries TRBV27 and TRBJ2-7; TRBD1 aligns across 7 bases. Germline V gene lookup returns CDR1 MNHEY and CDR2 SMNVEV (reference sequence). The CDR3 length is 13 residues. J gave up 4 bases and V 5 bases, and 5 bases lay outside the gene matches.

This clonotype has a count of ten or more. The V gene is TRBV6-6, the J gene TRBJ1-1; D remains ambiguous. The V and J ends lost 6 bases and 0 bases respectively, with 5 bases between them. This CDR3 region has 12 residues. Germline CDR1 MNHNY, CDR2 SVGAGI (reference sequence). Here the CDR3 DNA reads TGTGCCAGCAGAGCCGTGAACACTGAAGCTTTCTTT. Its protein product is CASRAVNTEAFF.

This clonotype was detected ten times or more. The CDR3 sequence: CASSLRQGSTVNYGYTF. In nucleotides, the CDR3 is TGTGCCAGCAGCCTGCGACAGGGTAGTACGGTAAACTATGGCTACACCTTC. The gene calls are TRBV3-1 and TRBJ1-2; 7 nucleotides agree with TRBD1. The CDR3 loop spans 17 amino acids. With V trimmed by 4 bases and J by 2 bases, 13 bases remained unmatched. Looked up from germline, CDR1 is LGHDT and CDR2 is YNNKEL (reference sequence).